This entry lists 21 T cell receptor beta chains sequenced from one sample in a study of blood T cell repertoires in COVID-19. Assay: immunoSEQ multiplex PCR; the TCRdb copy retains only in-frame clones and omits some. The sample carries under 300,000 clones, approximately 91% recorded once. Sequenced input: PBMCs or T cells enriched from blood (not recorded which). The receptors were gathered from a woman aged 35 to 49 with acute COVID-19.

The CDR3 DNA follows: TGTGCCAGCAGCCCTACCCTTGGTTATGGCTACACCTTC. Translation gives CASSPTLGYGYTF. The V and J genes are TRBV14 and TRBJ1-2; the D is unclear. Per germline, CDR1 SGHDN and CDR2 FVKESK. This CDR3 is built from 13 residues. V was cut by 4 bases and J by 5 bases, with 11 bases left in between.

The V gene is TRBV30, the J gene TRBJ1-3, with 7 bases that match TRBD1. Germline lookup yields CDR1 GTSNPN and CDR2 SVGIG (reference sequence). V dropped 3 bases and J dropped 2; count of bases not matched to a gene: 4. The CDR3 totals 14 residues. In nucleotides, the CDR3 is TGTGCCTGGAGCCCCGGGACAGCTGGAAACACCATATATTTT. As protein: CAWSPGTAGNTIYF. Based on the CDR3 plus reference TRBV30 and TRBJ1-3, the full variable domain is SQTIHQWPATLVQPVGSPLSLECTVEGTSNPNLYWYRQAAGRGLQLLFYSVGIGQISSEVPQNLSASRPQDRQFILSSKKLLLSDSGFYLCAWSPGTAGNTIYFGEGSWLTVV.

The chain combines TRBV6-2 or TRBV6-3 with TRBJ1-5; 9 bases fit TRBD1. Trimming took 6 bases from V and 5 from J; bases not matched to a gene: 5. The CDR3 covers 14 residues. Germline V gene sequence: CDR1 MNHEY, CDR2 SVGEGT. As DNA, the CDR3 is TGTGCCAGCAGGCCTACAGGGGGCCATCAGCCCCAGCATTTT. Residues: CASRPTGGHQPQHF.

The V and J genes are TRBV5-4 and TRBJ2-5; D might be TRBD2 (6 bases). Per germline, CDR1 SGHNT and CDR2 YYREEE (reference sequence). The CDR3 extends over 18 amino acids. V lost 0 bases to trimming and J lost 4 bases, with 22 bases between them. The CDR3 bases are TGTGCCAGCAGCTTGGGATCCGGGTGGCGGGGACGATTAGAGACCCAGTACTTC. Translating gives CASSLGSGWRGRLETQYF.

The chain has TRBV15 and TRBJ1-3; 9 positions agree with TRBD1. V dropped 4 bases and J dropped 6; count of bases not matched to a gene: 4. CDR1 and CDR2 from the germline V gene are LNHNV and YYDKDF (reference sequence). The CDR3 extends over 14 amino acids. In DNA, the CDR3 is TGTGCCACCAGCAAGGGACAGGGTGTAAACACCATATATTTT. It yields the protein CATSKGQGVNTIYF.

This chain joins TRBV2 and TRBJ1-5, with a weak D call TRBD1 (5 bases). Germline V gives CDR1 SNHLY, CDR2 FYNNEI. This CDR3 is 16 amino acids long. The V end lost 6 bases, the J end lost 5 bases, and 20 bases lay between the germline ends. CDR3 nucleotides: TGTGCCAGCAGCCCATGGGGCCCGAGATCCGATCAGCCCCAGCATTTT. Residues: CASSPWGPRSDQPQHF.

The rearrangement joins TRBV18 to TRBJ2-1; TRBD2 agrees at 9 bases. Germline V CDR1 and CDR2: KGHSH, LQKENI. Trimming cost V 4 bases and J 0 bases; bases outside gene matches: 4. The CDR3 has 16 amino acids. CDR3 sequence: CASSRGSGSSYNEQFF. The CDR3 bases are TGTGCCAGCTCACGTGGTAGCGGGAGCTCCTACAATGAGCAGTTCTTC.

This clone has only a few counts. This chain links TRBV18 with TRBJ1-1; 8 bases map to TRBD1. Germline V gives CDR1 KGHSH, CDR2 LQKENI. The CDR3 totals 13 residues. V shed 6 bases and J 5 bases; nucleotides not matched to a gene: 5. CDR3 region: CASSQGAGTEAFF. As DNA, the CDR3 is TGTGCCAGCTCTCAGGGGGCGGGAACTGAAGCTTTCTTT.

This chain uses TRBV7-8 with TRBJ2-3; the match to TRBD2 covers 13 bases. With 5 bases clipped from V and 5 bases from J, the junction kept 7 bases outside the gene matches. The CDR3 has 16 amino acids. Germline loops: CDR1 SGHVS, CDR2 FQNEAQ. CDR3 sequence reads: CASSTRTSGSRDTQYF. Written as DNA, the CDR3 is TGTGCCAGCAGCACTAGGACTAGCGGGAGTAGAGATACGCAGTATTTT.

J is TRBJ1-4 and V is TRBV28; tentatively, D is TRBD1 (6 bases). Between the trimmed V and J ends, which lost 8 bases and 6 bases, there was a span of 13 bases. The CDR3 spans 13 residues. Germline values: CDR1 MDHEN, CDR2 SYDVKM. The CDR3 region is CASGGGKDEKLFF. The CDR3 bases are TGTGCCAGCGGGGGGGGCAAGGATGAAAAACTGTTTTTT.

This clone showed up just once. This chain connects TRBV7-6 to TRBJ2-5; 12 positions agree with TRBD2. J gave up 2 bases and V 5 bases, and 6 bases lay outside the gene matches. Germline CDR1 and CDR2: SGHVS and FNYEAQ. This CDR3 has 16 amino acids. In DNA, the CDR3 is TGTGCCAGCAGCCCCGGGACTAGCGGGCAACAAGAGACCCAGTACTTC. It translates to CASSPGTSGQQETQYF.

A single count supports this clone. The chain links TRBV5-1 to TRBJ2-2; 7 bases fit TRBD2. Germline V gene data show CDR1 as SGHRS and CDR2 as YFSETQ. This CDR3 spans 15 amino acids. V gave up 9 bases and J gave up 3 bases; unmatched junction bases: 11. CDR3 DNA: TGCGCCACGGCGAGCGGGATTTCGTACACCGGGGAGCTGTTTTTT. Translation: CATASGISYTGELFF.

Ten or more counts support this clone. This chain uses TRBV5-3 with TRBJ2-7, with 10 bases lining up with TRBD1. TRBV5-3 falls under the ORF class, with uncertain function. The V gene end was trimmed by 3 bases and the J gene end by 4 bases; junction bases not matched to a gene: 7. The CDR3 covers 15 residues. The CDR3 spells CARSSPGQGQYEQYF. In nucleotides, the CDR3 is TGTGCCAGAAGCTCTCCGGGACAGGGGCAATACGAGCAGTACTTC.

The chain uses TRBV19 and TRBJ2-1, with 8 nucleotides matching TRBD2. The V gene end was trimmed by 5 bases and the J gene end by 6 bases; junction bases not matched to a gene: 9. This CDR3 region has 15 residues. Germline V gives CDR1 LNHDA, CDR2 SQIVND (reference sequence). CDR3 bases: TGTGCCAGTAGTCCGTTAGCGGGACCCTTCAATGAGCAGTTCTTC. This codes for CASSPLAGPFNEQFF.

This chain connects TRBV12-3 or TRBV12-4 to TRBJ1-1; D not certain. V lost 3 bases to trimming and J lost 5 bases, with 7 bases between them. The CDR3 contains 12 residues. CDR3 residues: CASSFAGTEAFF. The CDR3 DNA follows: TGTGCCAGCAGTTTCGCGGGAACTGAAGCTTTCTTT.

In DNA form, the CDR3 reads TGTGCCAGCAGCTTATGGGGGACAGGGACGAACACTGAAGCTTTCTTT. Translating it yields CASSLWGTGTNTEAFF. V is TRBV7-9 and J is TRBJ1-1; TRBD1 aligns across 9 bases. With 2 bases clipped from V and 1 base from J, the junction kept 5 bases outside the gene matches. Germline assignment: CDR1 SEHNR and CDR2 FQNEAQ (reference sequence). This CDR3 comprises 16 residues. Drawing the rest from reference TRBV7-9 and TRBJ1-1, the complete variable domain is DTGVSQNPRHKITKRGQNVTFRCDPISEHNRLYWYRQTLGQGPEFLTYFQNEAQLEKSRLLSDRFSAERPKGSFSTLEIQRTEQGDSAMYLCASSLWGTGTNTEAFFGQGTRLTVV.

The rearrangement uses TRBV6-5 and TRBJ2-1, with D possibly matching TRBD1 (7 bases). The V gene lost 0 bases and the J gene lost 6 bases, with 9 bases spanning the gap. This CDR3 has 14 amino acids. CDR1 and CDR2 (germline): MNHEY, SVGAGI. The CDR3 DNA reads as TGTGCCAGCAGTTACTCCCAGGGGGGCAATGAGCAGTTCTTC. It codes for CASSYSQGGNEQFF.

The CDR3 DNA reads as TGTGCCAGCAGCAAAGCGCTTTTAGGCAGGCCGAGTCGGATCATGCCCCAGCATTTT. This gives the protein CASSKALLGRPSRIMPQHF. The chain uses TRBV21-1 and TRBJ1-5; the DNA was not compared with TRBD1, the D call given in the table. TRBV21-1 is a pseudogene. The CDR3 is made up of 19 amino acids.

The rearrangement links TRBV11-3 to TRBJ1-2, with no clear D. The germline gives CDR1 SGHNT, CDR2 YENEEA. Between the trimmed V and J ends, which lost 6 bases and 8 bases, there was a span of 19 bases. This CDR3 region has 14 residues. DNA for the CDR3: TGTGCCAGCAGTCACCCCGGTACGGGAAAGGGCTACACCTTC. Translated: CASSHPGTGKGYTF. Using reference TRBV11-3 and TRBJ1-2 for the parts outside the CDR3, the full variable domain is EAGVVQSPRYKIIEKKQPVAFWCNPISGHNTLYWYLQNLGQGPELLIRYENEEAVDDSQLPKDRFSAERLKGVDSTLKIQPAELGDSAVYLCASSHPGTGKGYTFGSGTRLTVV.

The gene calls are TRBV7-2 and TRBJ1-3, with TRBD1 matching over 7 bases. Germline V gene sequence: CDR1 SGHTA, CDR2 FQGNSA. With 1 base clipped from V and 6 bases from J, the junction kept 9 bases outside the gene matches. The CDR3 sequence is 16 residues long. The DNA for the CDR3 is TGTGCCAGCAGCTTAGGGTCGACAGGGAGAGTAAACACCATATATTTT. Translation gives CASSLGSTGRVNTIYF.

The chain couples TRBV6-1 to TRBJ1-2, with D unresolved. Germline V gene sequence: CDR1 MNHNS, CDR2 SASEGT. V lost 1 base and J 4 bases, leaving 7 bases between the germline ends. CDR3 length: 13 amino acids. The CDR3 sequence is CASSEVRGYGYTF. CDR3 in DNA: TGTGCCAGCAGTGAAGTGAGAGGCTATGGCTACACCTTC.